This T cell receptor (beta chain) was documented in a study of shared clonotypes between healthy human individuals. The wider study: Per-donor plates numbered three CD4 naive, three CD4 memory, two CD8 naive and one CD8 memory. Study results and caveats: Clonotypes shared by all four sorted-subset donors had higher generation probabilities than non-shared clonotypes. Naive CD4 clonotype sharing across four donors was 4% to 5.5%. What limited the represented genetic and exposure-history diversity was the small number of donors.

Only in-frame clones appear in the TCRdb table, and some are missing; sequencing was by immunoSEQ multiplex PCR. Among 2 million to 3 million clones listed, under 95% were seen once. This CDR3 has 14 amino acids. V lost 5 bases, J lost 6 bases, and 4 bases stayed unmatched. From germline, CDR1 is WSHSY and CDR2 SAAADI. Regarding this clone: Its antigen is unidentified.

The receptor was isolated from a young man in good health. Some clones in this sample may be carry-over from other donors' samples. Sequences were obtained from naive CD4+ T cells from PBMCs. Indicated subset: CD45RA+ positively selected. The gene calls are TRBV10-2 and TRBJ2-1; 10 positions match TRBD2. CDR3 DNA sequence: TGCGCCAGCAGTACTAGCGGGGCCCCCAATGAGCAGTTCTTC. Protein product: CASSTSGAPNEQFF.